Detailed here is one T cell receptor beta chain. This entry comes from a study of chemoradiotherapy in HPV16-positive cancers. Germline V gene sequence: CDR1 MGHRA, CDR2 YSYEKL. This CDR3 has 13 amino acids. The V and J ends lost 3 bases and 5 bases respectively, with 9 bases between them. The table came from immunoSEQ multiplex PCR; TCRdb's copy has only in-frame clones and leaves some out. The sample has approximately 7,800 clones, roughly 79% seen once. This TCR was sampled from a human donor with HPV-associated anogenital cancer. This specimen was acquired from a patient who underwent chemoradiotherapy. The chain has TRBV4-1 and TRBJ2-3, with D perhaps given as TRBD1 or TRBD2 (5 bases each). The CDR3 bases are TGCGCCAGCAGCCATGGGGCGGGAGATACGCAGTATTTT. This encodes CASSHGAGDTQYF.